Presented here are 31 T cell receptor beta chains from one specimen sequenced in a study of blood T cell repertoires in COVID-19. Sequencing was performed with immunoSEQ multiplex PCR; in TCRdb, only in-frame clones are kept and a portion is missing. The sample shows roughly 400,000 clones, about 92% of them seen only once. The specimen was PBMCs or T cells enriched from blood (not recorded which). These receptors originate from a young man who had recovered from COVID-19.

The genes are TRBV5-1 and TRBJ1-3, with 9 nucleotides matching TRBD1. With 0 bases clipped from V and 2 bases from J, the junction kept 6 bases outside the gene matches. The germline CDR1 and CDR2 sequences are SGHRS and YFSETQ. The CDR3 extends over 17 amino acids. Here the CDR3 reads CASSLAGTGTTGNTIYF. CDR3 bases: TGCGCCAGCAGCTTGGCGGGGACAGGGACTACTGGAAACACCATATATTTT.

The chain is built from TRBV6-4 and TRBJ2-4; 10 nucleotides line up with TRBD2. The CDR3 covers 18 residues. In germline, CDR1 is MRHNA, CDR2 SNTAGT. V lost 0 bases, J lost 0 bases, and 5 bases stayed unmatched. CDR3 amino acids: CASSDSSGGAPAKNIQYF. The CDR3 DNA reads TGTGCCAGCAGTGACTCCAGCGGGGGGGCCCCAGCCAAAAACATTCAGTACTTC.

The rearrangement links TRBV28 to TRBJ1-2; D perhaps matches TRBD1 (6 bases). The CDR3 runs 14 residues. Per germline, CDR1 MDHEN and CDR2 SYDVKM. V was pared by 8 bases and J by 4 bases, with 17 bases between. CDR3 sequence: CASSNRVMTYGYTF. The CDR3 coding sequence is TGTGCCAGCTCCAACAGGGTCATGACCTATGGCTACACCTTC.

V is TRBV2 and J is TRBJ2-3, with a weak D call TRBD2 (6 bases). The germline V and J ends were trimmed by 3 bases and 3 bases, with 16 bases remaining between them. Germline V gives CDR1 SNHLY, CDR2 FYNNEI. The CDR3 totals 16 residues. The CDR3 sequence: CASSDSSGDATDTQYF. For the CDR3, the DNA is TGTGCCAGCAGTGACAGTTCGGGGGACGCGACAGATACGCAGTATTTT.

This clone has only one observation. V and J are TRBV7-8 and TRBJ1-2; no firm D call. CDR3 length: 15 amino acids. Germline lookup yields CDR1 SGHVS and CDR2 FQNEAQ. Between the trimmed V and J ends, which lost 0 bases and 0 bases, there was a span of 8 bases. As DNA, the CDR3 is TGTGCCAGCAGCTTAGCGAGCGCGCCTAACTATGGCTACACCTTC. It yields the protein CASSLASAPNYGYTF.

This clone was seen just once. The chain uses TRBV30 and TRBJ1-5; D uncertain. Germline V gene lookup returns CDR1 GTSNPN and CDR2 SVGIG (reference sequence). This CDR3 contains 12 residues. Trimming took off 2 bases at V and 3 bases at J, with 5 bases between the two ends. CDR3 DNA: TGTGCCTGGAGTCAGAACAATCAGCCCCAGCATTTT. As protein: CAWSQNNQPQHF.

This CDR3 reads CASSVAPAAEAFF. The CDR3 DNA reads as TGTGCCAGCAGTGTGGCCCCCGCCGCTGAAGCTTTCTTT. The V gene is TRBV2, the J gene TRBJ1-1; no reliable D call. The V gene lost 4 bases and the J gene lost 6 bases, with 12 bases spanning the gap. Germline-derived CDR1 and CDR2 are SNHLY and FYNNEI. There are 13 residues in the CDR3.

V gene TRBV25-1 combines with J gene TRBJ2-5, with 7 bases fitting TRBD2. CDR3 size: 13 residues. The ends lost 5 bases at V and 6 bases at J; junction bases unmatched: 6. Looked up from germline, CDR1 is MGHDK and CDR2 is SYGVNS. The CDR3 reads CASSKLAEKTQYF. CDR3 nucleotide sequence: TGTGCCAGCAGTAAGCTAGCGGAGAAGACCCAGTACTTC.

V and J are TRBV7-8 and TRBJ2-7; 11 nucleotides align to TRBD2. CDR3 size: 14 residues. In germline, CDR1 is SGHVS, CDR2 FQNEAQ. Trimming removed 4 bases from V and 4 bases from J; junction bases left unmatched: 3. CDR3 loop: CASSSGTSGYEQYF. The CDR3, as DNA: TGTGCCAGCAGCTCCGGGACTAGCGGTTACGAGCAGTACTTC.

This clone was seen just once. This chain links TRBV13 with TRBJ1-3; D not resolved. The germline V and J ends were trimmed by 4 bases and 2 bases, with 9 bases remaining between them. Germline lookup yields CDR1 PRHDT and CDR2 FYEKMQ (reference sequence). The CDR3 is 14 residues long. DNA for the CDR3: TGTGCCAGCAGCTCTCTCAGAACTGGAAACACCATATATTTT. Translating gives CASSSLRTGNTIYF.

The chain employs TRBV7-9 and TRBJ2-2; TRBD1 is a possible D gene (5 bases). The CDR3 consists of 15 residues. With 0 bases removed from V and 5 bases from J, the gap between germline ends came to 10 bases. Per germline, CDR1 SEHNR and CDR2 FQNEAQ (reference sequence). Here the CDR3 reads CASSLAGDGTGELFF. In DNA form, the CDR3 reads TGTGCCAGCAGCTTAGCAGGGGATGGTACCGGGGAGCTGTTTTTT.

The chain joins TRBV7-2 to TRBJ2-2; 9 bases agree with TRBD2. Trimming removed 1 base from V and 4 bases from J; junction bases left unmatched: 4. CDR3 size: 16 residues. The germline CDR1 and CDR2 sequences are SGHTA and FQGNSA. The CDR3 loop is CASSLGGGAFTGELFF. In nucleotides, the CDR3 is TGTGCCAGCAGCTTAGGCGGGGGGGCATTCACCGGGGAGCTGTTTTTT.

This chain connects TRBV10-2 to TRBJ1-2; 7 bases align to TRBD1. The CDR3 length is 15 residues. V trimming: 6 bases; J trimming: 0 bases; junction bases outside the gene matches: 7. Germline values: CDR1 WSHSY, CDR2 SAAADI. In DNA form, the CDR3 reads TGCGCCAGCAGAAGGACAGGCTCATCTAACTATGGCTACACCTTC. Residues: CASRRTGSSNYGYTF.

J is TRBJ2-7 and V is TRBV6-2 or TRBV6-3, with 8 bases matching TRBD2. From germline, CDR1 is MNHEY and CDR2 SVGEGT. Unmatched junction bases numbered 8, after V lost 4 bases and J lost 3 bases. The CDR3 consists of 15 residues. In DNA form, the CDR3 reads TGTGCCAGCAGTTCCCAGACTAGCGCCTACTACGAGCAGTACTTC. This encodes CASSSQTSAYYEQYF.

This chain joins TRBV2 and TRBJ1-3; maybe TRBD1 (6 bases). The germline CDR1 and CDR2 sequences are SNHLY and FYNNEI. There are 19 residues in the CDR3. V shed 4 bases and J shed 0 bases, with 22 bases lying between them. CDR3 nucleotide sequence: TGTGCCAGCAGTGGAAGGGGGACGACATGGATGGGCTCTGGAAACACCATATATTTT. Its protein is CASSGRGTTWMGSGNTIYF.

In DNA form, the CDR3 reads TGTGCCAGCAGCTTAGGCCGGGCGGAGGGAAACATTCAGTACTTC. This sequence encodes CASSLGRAEGNIQYF. This chain joins TRBV7-2 and TRBJ2-4; D might be TRBD2 (6 bases). This CDR3 spans 15 amino acids. CDR1 is SGHTA and CDR2 is FQGNSA in the germline V gene. V lost 1 base to trimming and J lost 6 bases, with 13 bases between them. Supplemented by reference TRBV7-2 and TRBJ2-4, the full variable domain reads GAGVSQSPSNKVTEKGKDVELRCDPISGHTALYWYRQSLGQGLEFLIYFQGNSAPDKSGLPSDRFSAERTGGSVSTLTIQRTQQEDSAVYLCASSLGRAEGNIQYFGAGTRLSVL.

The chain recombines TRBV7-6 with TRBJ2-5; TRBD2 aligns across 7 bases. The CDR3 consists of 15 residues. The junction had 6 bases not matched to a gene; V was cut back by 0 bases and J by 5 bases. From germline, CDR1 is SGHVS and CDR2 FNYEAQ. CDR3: CASSLAISGRETQYF. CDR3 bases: TGTGCCAGCAGCTTAGCGATTAGCGGGCGGGAGACCCAGTACTTC. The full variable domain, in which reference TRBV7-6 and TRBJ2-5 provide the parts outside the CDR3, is GAGVSQSPRYKVTKRGQDVALRCDPISGHVSLYWYRQALGQGPEFLTYFNYEAQQDKSGLPNDRFSAERPEGSISTLTIQRTEQRDSAMYRCASSLAISGRETQYFGPGTRLLVL.

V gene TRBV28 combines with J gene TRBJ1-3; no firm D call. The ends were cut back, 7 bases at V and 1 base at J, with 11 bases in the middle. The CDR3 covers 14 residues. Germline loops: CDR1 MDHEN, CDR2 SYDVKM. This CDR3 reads CASTVAGSGNTIYF. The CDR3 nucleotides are TGTGCCAGCACCGTCGCGGGGTCTGGAAACACCATATATTTT.

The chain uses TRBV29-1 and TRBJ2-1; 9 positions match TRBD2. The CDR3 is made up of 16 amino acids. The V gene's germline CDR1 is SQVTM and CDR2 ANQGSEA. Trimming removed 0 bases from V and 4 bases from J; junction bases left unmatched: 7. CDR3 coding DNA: TGCAGCGTTGAAGATCGGCTTAGCGGGGGATACAATGAGCAGTTCTTC. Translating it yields CSVEDRLSGGYNEQFF.

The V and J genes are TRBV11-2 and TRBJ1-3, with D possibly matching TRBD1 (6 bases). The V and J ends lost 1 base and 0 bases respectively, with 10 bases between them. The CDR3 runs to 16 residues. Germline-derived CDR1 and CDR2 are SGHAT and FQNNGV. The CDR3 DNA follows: TGTGCCAGCAGCTTAGGGCAGGGGATCTCTGGAAACACCATATATTTT. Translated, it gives CASSLGQGISGNTIYF.

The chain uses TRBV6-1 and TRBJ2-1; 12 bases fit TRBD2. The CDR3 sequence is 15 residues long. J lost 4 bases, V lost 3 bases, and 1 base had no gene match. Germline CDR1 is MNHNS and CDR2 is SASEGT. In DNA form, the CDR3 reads TGTGCCAGCAGTGAGGGACTAGCGGGTTACAATGAGCAGTTCTTC. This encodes CASSEGLAGYNEQFF.

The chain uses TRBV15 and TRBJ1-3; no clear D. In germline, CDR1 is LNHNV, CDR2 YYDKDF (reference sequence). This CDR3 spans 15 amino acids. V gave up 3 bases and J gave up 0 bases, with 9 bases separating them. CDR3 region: CATSRDFGSGNTIYF. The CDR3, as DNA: TGTGCCACCAGCAGGGACTTTGGCTCTGGAAACACCATATATTTT.

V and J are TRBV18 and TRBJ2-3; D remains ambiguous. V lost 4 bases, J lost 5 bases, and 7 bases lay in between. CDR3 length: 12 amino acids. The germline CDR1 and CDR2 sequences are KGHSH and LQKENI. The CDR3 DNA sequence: TGTGCCAGCTCACTGGCGGAAGATACGCAGTATTTT. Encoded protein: CASSLAEDTQYF.

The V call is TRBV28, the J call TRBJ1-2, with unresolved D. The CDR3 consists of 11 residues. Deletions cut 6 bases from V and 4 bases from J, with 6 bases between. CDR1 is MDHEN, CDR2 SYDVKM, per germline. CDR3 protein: CASSPLYGYTF. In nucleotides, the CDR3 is TGTGCCAGCAGCCCACTCTATGGCTACACCTTC.

This CDR3 reads CASSLESYRGRETQYF. CDR3 DNA: TGTGCCAGCAGCTTAGAAAGCTACAGGGGGCGAGAGACCCAGTACTTC. V and J are TRBV7-8 and TRBJ2-5, with TRBD1 identical over 9 bases. Losses at the gene ends were 1 base for V and 4 bases for J; bases not matched to a gene: 7. The germline V gene has CDR1 SGHVS and CDR2 FQNEAQ. CDR3 length: 16 amino acids.

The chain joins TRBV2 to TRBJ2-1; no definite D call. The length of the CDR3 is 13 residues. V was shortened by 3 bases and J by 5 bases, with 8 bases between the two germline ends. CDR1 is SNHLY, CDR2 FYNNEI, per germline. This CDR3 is CASSDFLHNEQFF. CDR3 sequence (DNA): TGTGCCAGCAGTGATTTCCTTCACAATGAGCAGTTCTTC.

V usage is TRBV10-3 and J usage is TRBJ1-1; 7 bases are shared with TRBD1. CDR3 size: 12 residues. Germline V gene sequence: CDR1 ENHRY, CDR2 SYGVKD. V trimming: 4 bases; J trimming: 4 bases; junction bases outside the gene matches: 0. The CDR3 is CAISGQGTEAFF. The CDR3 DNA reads TGTGCCATCAGTGGACAGGGCACTGAAGCTTTCTTT.

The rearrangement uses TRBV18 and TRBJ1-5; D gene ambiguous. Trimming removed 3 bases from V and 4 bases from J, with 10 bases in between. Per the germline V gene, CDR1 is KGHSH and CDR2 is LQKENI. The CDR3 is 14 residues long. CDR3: CASSPNPGNQPQHF. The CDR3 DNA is TGTGCCAGCTCACCCAATCCAGGTAATCAGCCCCAGCATTTT.

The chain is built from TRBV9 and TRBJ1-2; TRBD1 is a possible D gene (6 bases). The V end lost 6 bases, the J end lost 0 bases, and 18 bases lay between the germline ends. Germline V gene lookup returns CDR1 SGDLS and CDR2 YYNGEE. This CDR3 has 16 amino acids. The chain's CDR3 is CASNRGSDSPNYGYTF. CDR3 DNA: TGTGCCAGCAACCGAGGGTCGGACAGCCCTAACTATGGCTACACCTTC.

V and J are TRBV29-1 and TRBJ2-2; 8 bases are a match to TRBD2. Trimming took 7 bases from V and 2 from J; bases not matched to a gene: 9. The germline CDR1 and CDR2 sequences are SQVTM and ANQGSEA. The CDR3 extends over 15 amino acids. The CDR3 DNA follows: TGCAGCGAGTCGGGACTAGAGATTAACACCGGGGAGCTGTTTTTT. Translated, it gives CSESGLEINTGELFF.

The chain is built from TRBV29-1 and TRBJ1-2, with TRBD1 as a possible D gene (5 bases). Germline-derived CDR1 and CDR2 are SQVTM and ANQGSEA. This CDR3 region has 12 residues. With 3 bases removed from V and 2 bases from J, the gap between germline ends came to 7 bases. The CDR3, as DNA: TGCAGCGTTGATAAGGGGAACTATGGCTACACCTTC. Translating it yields CSVDKGNYGYTF.